The clone carrying this T cell receptor (beta chain) has only a few counts. Its specificity is not known. Per the germline V gene, CDR1 is SGHDT and CDR2 is YYEEEE. Losses at the gene ends were 2 bases for V and 5 bases for J; bases not matched to a gene: 4. The CDR3 runs to 14 residues. These data come from a study of response to subunit inactivated influenza vaccine. The study, taken as a whole, reports: Authors suggested each seasonal influenza vaccination recruits few new T cells.

TCRdb re-called the RT-PCR reads with MiXCR, one entry per CDR3 protein. There are around 760,000 distinct CDR3 sequences in the sample; about 15% occur only once, and around 6.5% lies in the top ten. The chain is built from TRBV5-6 and TRBJ2-5; 9 bases are a match to TRBD1. This clonotype originated in a middle-aged man who received an inactivated influenza vaccine. The material was PBMCs from blood, obtained roughly 2 weeks before vaccination. The CDR3 here is CASSFTGTGETQYF. The CDR3 DNA is TGTGCCAGCAGCTTCACCGGGACAGGGGAGACCCAGTACTTC.